These T cell receptor beta chains were read from a single sample in a study of T cell responses to AZD1222 COVID-19 vaccine. Profiling relied on immunoSEQ multiplex PCR, and the TCRdb table lists in-frame clones only, not all of them. The sample shows about 100,000 clones, roughly 86% of them seen only once. The input for sequencing was peripheral blood, taken 28 days after the second dose of the MenACWY control vaccine. The receptors originated from an adult who received the MenACWY meningococcal vaccine as a control. Each CDR3 is given with its conserved first and last residue. Each record gives: V gene, D gene, clone size, J gene, CDR3 protein, CDR3 DNA. A D gene is named only where the DNA matches it firmly. Not all rows give a size; the values are once, few, many and, for expanded clones, a class.

v_gene: TRBV4-1; d_gene: -; abundance: -; j_gene: TRBJ1-3; CDR3aa: CASSGVGFLSGNTIYF; CDR3nt: TGCGCCAGCAGCGGGGTGGGGTTCCTCTCCGGAAACACCATATATTTT
v_gene: TRBV3-1/TRBV3-2; d_gene: -; abundance: -; j_gene: TRBJ2-2; CDR3aa: CASSQSSFGPGIGELFF; CDR3nt: -
v_gene: TRBV6-5; d_gene: -; abundance: -; j_gene: TRBJ1-5; CDR3aa: CASSTYHGGNQPQHF; CDR3nt: TGTGCCAGCAGTACCTACCATGGAGGCAATCAGCCCCAGCATTTT
v_gene: TRBV28; d_gene: TRBD1; abundance: -; j_gene: TRBJ1-2; CDR3aa: CASSSGQGAGEVYGYTF; CDR3nt: TGTGCCAGCAGTTCGGGACAGGGGGCCGGAGAGGTCTATGGCTACACCTTC
v_gene: TRBV6-1; d_gene: -; abundance: -; j_gene: TRBJ2-7; CDR3aa: CASSEATPLMSYEQYF; CDR3nt: TGTGCCAGCAGTGAAGCAACACCGCTAATGTCCTACGAGCAGTACTTC
v_gene: TRBV10-3; d_gene: -; abundance: -; j_gene: TRBJ1-1; CDR3aa: CAISDTPANTEAFF; CDR3nt: TGTGCCATCAGTGATACGCCAGCCAACACTGAAGCTTTCTTT
v_gene: TRBV28; d_gene: -; abundance: -; j_gene: TRBJ2-2; CDR3aa: CASSSQYTGELFF; CDR3nt: TGTGCCAGCAGTTCCCAGTACACCGGGGAGCTGTTTTTT
v_gene: TRBV5-1; d_gene: TRBD2; abundance: once; j_gene: TRBJ2-1; CDR3aa: CASSLAGENNEQFF; CDR3nt: TGCGCCAGCTCCCTAGCGGGGGAGAACAATGAGCAGTTCTTC
v_gene: TRBV20-1; d_gene: -; abundance: once; j_gene: TRBJ2-3; CDR3aa: CSASYSTDTQYF; CDR3nt: TGCAGTGCTAGTTACAGCACAGATACGCAGTATTTT
v_gene: TRBV28; d_gene: TRBD1; abundance: few; j_gene: TRBJ2-7; CDR3aa: CASTAGKWGQSSYEQYF; CDR3nt: TGTGCCAGCACCGCCGGAAAGTGGGGACAGAGCTCCTACGAGCAGTACTTC
v_gene: TRBV19; d_gene: TRBD2; abundance: -; j_gene: TRBJ2-5; CDR3aa: CASTLGRGTEETQYF; CDR3nt: TGTGCCAGTACCTTAGGGAGGGGCACCGAAGAGACCCAGTACTTC
v_gene: TRBV7-9; d_gene: -; abundance: -; j_gene: TRBJ2-1; CDR3aa: CASSSSRAYNEQFF; CDR3nt: TGTGCCAGCAGCTCTAGCCGAGCCTACAATGAGCAGTTCTTC
v_gene: TRBV4-3; d_gene: -; abundance: -; j_gene: TRBJ1-2; CDR3aa: CASSQETVLSGYTF; CDR3nt: TGCGCCAGCAGCCAAGAAACGGTTTTATCTGGCTACACCTTC
v_gene: TRBV9; d_gene: TRBD2; abundance: -; j_gene: TRBJ2-7; CDR3aa: CASSVGLAGEGFSYEQYF; CDR3nt: TGTGCCAGCAGCGTAGGCCTAGCGGGGGAGGGCTTCTCCTACGAGCAGTACTTC
v_gene: TRBV7-3; d_gene: TRBD1; abundance: -; j_gene: TRBJ2-2; CDR3aa: CASSPGQAYTGELFF; CDR3nt: TGTGCCAGCAGTCCTGGACAGGCTTACACCGGGGAGCTGTTTTTT
v_gene: TRBV4-2; d_gene: TRBD1; abundance: -; j_gene: TRBJ2-7; CDR3aa: CASSPRTGGSYEQYF; CDR3nt: TGTGCCAGCAGCCCCAGGACAGGGGGGTCCTACGAGCAGTACTTC
v_gene: TRBV7-3; d_gene: TRBD1; abundance: -; j_gene: TRBJ1-6; CDR3aa: CASSSLGTGNNSPLHF; CDR3nt: TGTGCCAGCAGCTCCCTTGGGACAGGGAATAATTCACCCCTCCACTTT
v_gene: TRBV4-2; d_gene: TRBD1; abundance: -; j_gene: TRBJ2-7; CDR3aa: CASSLDAGTDPYEQYF; CDR3nt: TGTGCCAGCAGCCTCGACGCCGGGACAGACCCTTACGAGCAGTACTTC
v_gene: TRBV6-4; d_gene: TRBD2; abundance: -; j_gene: TRBJ2-5; CDR3aa: CASSDLRTSGQETQYF; CDR3nt: TGTGCCAGCAGTGATCTTCGGACTAGCGGCCAAGAGACCCAGTACTTC
v_gene: TRBV7-3; d_gene: -; abundance: -; j_gene: TRBJ1-2; CDR3aa: CASSLTSDGGYTF; CDR3nt: TGTGCCAGCAGCTTAACCTCAGACGGCGGCTACACCTTC
v_gene: TRBV7-7; d_gene: -; abundance: -; j_gene: TRBJ2-5; CDR3aa: CASSLATGLETQYF; CDR3nt: TGTGCTAGCAGCTTAGCCACAGGTCTTGAGACCCAGTACTTC
v_gene: TRBV28; d_gene: -; abundance: -; j_gene: TRBJ2-2; CDR3aa: CASSFRGNTGELFF; CDR3nt: TGTGCCAGCAGTTTTCGGGGGAACACCGGGGAGCTGTTTTTT
v_gene: TRBV19; d_gene: TRBD1; abundance: -; j_gene: TRBJ1-4; CDR3aa: CASNDPGQGDEKLFF; CDR3nt: TGTGCCAGTAACGACCCGGGACAGGGCGATGAAAAACTGTTTTTT
v_gene: TRBV12-3/TRBV12-4; d_gene: -; abundance: -; j_gene: TRBJ2-5; CDR3aa: CASSPQPAAQYF; CDR3nt: TGTGCCAGCAGTCCCCAACCTGCGGCCCAGTACTTC